This T cell receptor beta chain was captured in a study of blood T cell repertoires in COVID-19. In the authors' workflow: For nucleated cells, counts were estimated from reference gene primer amplification. TCRdb keeps only in-frame clones here, not all; method: immunoSEQ multiplex PCR. V and J calls and clone size come straight from that table; D and trimming were deduced from the DNA. The sample includes some 190,000 clones, around 85% of them seen just once. The length of the CDR3 is 15 residues. The sequencing input was peripheral blood. The chain employs TRBV21-1 and TRBJ1-1; whether TRBD1, the table's D call, matches the DNA was not checked. TRBV21-1 is described as a pseudogene. This TCR derives from a man between 60 and 75 years old with acute or convalescent COVID-19. The CDR3 DNA reads as TGTGCCAGCGGAAGTGGACAGGGTAAGAACACTGAAGCTTTCTTT. It encodes CASGSGQGKNTEAFF.